This TCR beta chain is from a study of neurological immune-mediated disorders. In the study overall: There were roughly 35 multiple sclerosis patients; around 31 were relapsing-remitting and 3 were secondary progressive.

TCRdb reprocessed the 5' RACE reads via MiXCR and lists one record per CDR3 protein. The sample comprises around 94,000 distinct CDR3 sequences, roughly 4% of which are singletons, and roughly 6.4% rests with the top ten. V gave up 2 bases and J gave up 5 bases, with 10 bases separating them. This CDR3 is 13 amino acids long. CDR1 is SGHDT, CDR2 YYEEEE, per germline. Findings and caveats of the study: The phylogenetic placement of 18 of 34 multiple sclerosis patients' repertoires in one related-CDR3 cluster constitutes a possible signature. Across subjects, expanded clones had no CDR3 amino acid sequences in common, pointing to private repertoires in all groups.

At least ten counts were recorded for this clonotype. What it binds is not known. This chain connects TRBV5-6 to TRBJ2-5; D gene ambiguous. Sequencing used PBMCs. This clonotype was obtained from a young woman with multiple sclerosis. This CDR3 is CASSFGPAETQYF. DNA for the CDR3: TGTGCCAGCAGCTTCGGACCCGCCGAGACCCAGTACTTC.